This T cell receptor (beta chain) was captured in a study of regulatory dendritic cells for organ transplantation. Study-wide context: LPS was added to dendritic cell cultures on day 6.

V lost 0 bases, J lost 1 base, and 4 bases lay in between. The CDR3 covers 13 residues. The germline CDR1 and CDR2 sequences are LNHDA and SQIVND (reference sequence). The repertoire was sequenced with immunoSEQ multiplex PCR; TCRdb's copy has only in-frame clones and lacks some. The sample contains more than 5,000 clones, approximately 75% of which appear only once. Comment on this clone: Its antigen is as yet unknown.

Sorted subsets were CFSE-labeled and cultured four to six days with allogeneic dendritic cells. Whole-study findings and limits: Mature dendritic cells appeared to drive more memory CD8+ clonal expansion than regulatory ones.

The V call is TRBV19, the J call TRBJ2-7; no reliable D call. The receptor was isolated from a human donor in good health. Sequencing was performed on memory CD8+ T cells from blood cultured with regulatory dendritic cells. The subset was: CD45RO+ memory T cells. DNA of the CDR3: TGTGCCAGTAGTATAGACTCGTCCTACGAGCAGTACTTC. It is translated as CASSIDSSYEQYF.